This entry is about one T cell receptor beta chain. The CDR3 is 15 residues long. CDR1 SQVTM and CDR2 ANQGSEA come from the germline V gene. Trimming removed 7 bases from V and 8 bases from J, with 21 bases in between. The sample is drawn from a study of shared clonotypes between healthy human individuals. The authors divided CD4+ cells into CD45RA+ naive and CD45RA-negative memory subsets. Produced via immunoSEQ multiplex PCR; TCRdb's table is partial and in-frame only. Found here are nearly 1,000,000 clones, 76% of them singletons; the top ten hold roughly 1.5%. The sequenced material came from memory CD4+ T cells sorted from blood. Sample subset: CD45RA-negative fraction. This rearrangement joins TRBV29-1 to TRBJ1-6, with D unclear. The clonotype originates from a man younger than 30 in good health. The CDR3 sequence: CSATSRTSSDSPLHF. CDR3 nucleotides: TGCAGCGCCACCTCCCGGACTTCGAGTGATTCACCCCTCCACTTT.